This paragraph covers one T cell receptor beta chain sequence. The sample belongs to a study of blood T cell repertoires in COVID-19. Study information: The United States, Italy and Spain supplied acute and convalescent COVID-19 samples. PBMCs, B-cell-depleted T cells, or T cells were the source of the cDNA or gDNA that made up the material.

In the authors' methods: It was from reference gene primer amplification that nucleated cell counts were estimated. The assay was immunoSEQ multiplex PCR, and TCRdb's table has in-frame clones only and misses some. D and trimming come from the DNA, and the V and J calls and clone size come from that table. The sample contains about 110,000 clones, around three quarters of which appear only once. The origin of this receptor is a human donor in a cohort sampled during active or convalescent COVID-19. Material for sequencing was peripheral blood.

DNA of the CDR3: TGTGCCAGCAGCCCCGGGACAGGCGTAGCTTTCTTT. Amino acid sequence: CASSPGTGVAFF. The chain is built from TRBV6-6 and TRBJ1-1, with 8 bases matching TRBD1. This CDR3 is built from 12 residues. V gave up 6 bases and J gave up 10 bases; unmatched junction bases: 7. Germline V gene data show CDR1 as MNHNY and CDR2 as SVGAGI (reference sequence).